A selection of T cell receptor beta chains follows, all from one sample in a study of shared T cell receptors in the human thymus. TCRdb's copy holds only in-frame clones and misses some; the assay was immunoSEQ multiplex PCR. The data show more than 550,000 clones, around 87% seen once. This same sample was also taken into another study, of human thymus T cells.

The sample consisted of thymocytes. The receptor set was obtained from a boy under two years old with a congenital heart defect. The CDR3 runs from the conserved cysteine through the conserved F or W. The D gene is left open where the match is weak. Clone size is shown for a subset of rows, as once, few, many or a class of expanded clone.

TGTGCCAGCTCACCGGGACTAGCGGAACAGTACTTC | CASSPGLAEQYF | NA | TRBJ2-7 | TRBV18 | TRBD2
TGTGCCTTTAGCTCAGGGATAGGGACAGATACGCAGTATTTT | CAFSSGIGTDTQYF | NA | TRBJ2-3 | TRBV30 | NA
TGTGCCAGCGGGGAAGCGGTGGGCACCGGGGAGCTGTTTTTT | CASGEAVGTGELFF | NA | TRBJ2-2 | TRBV11-3 | NA
TGTGCCAGCAGCTTAGTAGGGGATGTAAGCAATCAGCCCCAGCATTTT | CASSLVGDVSNQPQHF | few | TRBJ1-5 | TRBV7-2 | NA
TGTGCCAGCAGTGCGACAGGGGGAGGGCAGCCCCAGCATTTT | CASSATGGGQPQHF | NA | TRBJ1-5 | TRBV2 | TRBD1
TGTGCCAGCAGTCCAGGACACCCCCTCACAGATACGCAGTATTTT | CASSPGHPLTDTQYF | few | TRBJ2-3 | TRBV27 | NA
TGTGCCAGCAGACTATTAGAGGATCAGCCCCAGCATTTT | CASRLLEDQPQHF | NA | TRBJ1-5 | TRBV27 | NA
TGTGCCTGGAGCGCCCTTCAGGGAAATGAGCAGTTCTTC | CAWSALQGNEQFF | NA | TRBJ2-1 | TRBV30 | NA
TGTGCCAGCAGCTTCGCAAGGTTGAACCCAACGGGAGGCACAGATACGCAGTATTTT | CASSFARLNPTGGTDTQYF | NA | TRBJ2-3 | TRBV7-9 | NA
TGCGCCAGCAGCCAAGTGTTAGAAAATGAAAAACTGTTTTTT | CASSQVLENEKLFF | few | TRBJ1-4 | TRBV4-1 | NA
TGCGCCAGCAGCCAAGAGGTCAGGACAGTCCCCAATCAGCCCCAGCATTTT | CASSQEVRTVPNQPQHF | NA | TRBJ1-5 | TRBV4-1 | NA
TGCGCCAGCAGCCCTCGGGAGAACACCGGGGAGCTGTTTTTT | CASSPRENTGELFF | once | TRBJ2-2 | TRBV5-1 | NA
TGTGCCAGCGTGAACACGGACACCGATAATTCACCCCTCCACTTT | CASVNTDTDNSPLHF | NA | TRBJ1-6 | TRBV2 | NA
TGTGCCAGCAGTCCCGGAGGGCTGGCCAAATTCACCCGGGACTTC | CASSPGGLAKFTRDF | few | TRBJ2-7 | TRBV27 | NA
TGTGCCAGCAGCTTTGGCAACAAGCAGTTCTTC | CASSFGNKQFF | NA | TRBJ2-1 | TRBV11-2 | NA
TGCGCCAGCAGCTTGAGACTAGCGGGAGACAATGAGCAGTTCTTC | CASSLRLAGDNEQFF | NA | TRBJ2-1 | TRBV5-1 | TRBD2
TGCGCCAGCACCTCGAGGGACTTAGACCCACAAAAATTAGGATTGGGAAACGCAGATACGCAGTATTTT | CASTSRDLDPQKLGLGNADTQYF | NA | TRBJ2-3 | TRBV5-1 | NA
TGTGCCAGCAGCCAAGATCTGTTTACTAGCACAGATACGCAGTATTTT | CASSQDLFTSTDTQYF | NA | TRBJ2-3 | TRBV14 | NA
TGTGCCAGCAGTGACTCGGTAGGGACTAACGAAAGGGATGAGCAGTTCTTC | CASSDSVGTNERDEQFF | NA | TRBJ2-1 | TRBV6-4 | TRBD2
TGTGCCAGCAGCCAAGACCCGAGGGGGACTAGCGCCTACGAGCAGTACTTC | CASSQDPRGTSAYEQYF | NA | TRBJ2-7 | TRBV4-2 | TRBD2
TGTGCCAGCAGTACCACCCCCGACACCTACGAGCAGTACTTC | CASSTTPDTYEQYF | once | TRBJ2-7 | TRBV28 | NA
TGTGCCAGCAGAGACCCGGGACAGGGGGATCAGCCCCAGCATTTT | CASRDPGQGDQPQHF | NA | TRBJ1-5 | TRBV27 | TRBD1
TGCGCCAGCAGCTTGGTACTAGCGGGGGGGCAAGACACCGGGGAGCTGTTTTTT | CASSLVLAGGQDTGELFF | NA | TRBJ2-2 | TRBV5-1 | TRBD2
TGTGCCATCAGTGCTGGGACAGTCCTAGCCAAAAACATTCAGTACTTC | CAISAGTVLAKNIQYF | NA | TRBJ2-4 | TRBV10-3 | TRBD1
TGCAGCGCCCCGTCGGGGAATGGGGGGGAGCTGTTTTTT | CSAPSGNGGELFF | NA | TRBJ2-2 | TRBV29-1 | NA
TGTGCCAGCTCACCACCGGAGTCAGATACGCAGTATTTT | CASSPPESDTQYF | NA | TRBJ2-3 | TRBV18 | NA
TGTGCCAGTCACCCTGGCCGGGACAGCTCTAATTCACCCCTCCACTTT | CASHPGRDSSNSPLHF | NA | TRBJ1-6 | TRBV28 | TRBD1
TGCGCCAGCAGTGAGCAAAGGGGTAAGGGCTACGAGCAGTACTTC | CASSEQRGKGYEQYF | few | TRBJ2-7 | TRBV10-1 | NA
TGTGCCAGTAGTATCACACGGACTTCCTACGAGCAGTACTTC | CASSITRTSYEQYF | few | TRBJ2-7 | TRBV19 | NA
TGCGCCAGCAGCCAAGAGCCAACTAGCGGGGGTTACCGAATGGCCAAAAACATTCAGTACTTC | CASSQEPTSGGYRMAKNIQYF | NA | TRBJ2-4 | TRBV4-3 | TRBD2
TGCGCCAGCAGCACCTCTAGCAGAGACTACGAGCAGTACTTC | CASSTSSRDYEQYF | few | TRBJ2-7 | TRBV5-1 | NA